These T cell receptor beta chains were read from a single sample in a study of OX40 agonist ivuxolimab in advanced cancers. The table came from immunoSEQ multiplex PCR; TCRdb's copy has only in-frame clones and leaves some out. The data show about 64,000 clones, with approximately 80% seen just once and about 2% held by the top ten. This specimen was CD4+ or CD8+ T cells sorted from blood, taken in a trial of the OX40 agonist ivuxolimab. The receptors were sampled from an adult with an advanced solid tumor such as melanoma, head and neck, liver or kidney cancer. The CDR3 runs from the conserved cysteine through the conserved F or W. D genes are given only for firm matches. The size field is filled for only some rows; it gives once, few, many or a size class.

CDR3	DNA	size	V	J	D
CASSPTGNTEAFF	TGTGCCAGCTCACCGACAGGGAACACTGAAGCTTTCTTT	NA	TRBV18	TRBJ1-1	NA
CASSLVTGSETQYF	TGCGCCAGCAGCTTGGTAACAGGGTCAGAGACCCAGTACTTC	NA	TRBV5-1	TRBJ2-5	NA
CASSPQDRGLSPLHF	TGTGCCAGCTCACCCCAGGACAGGGGGCTTTCACCCCTCCACTTT	NA	TRBV18	TRBJ1-6	TRBD1
CASSLAGANTEAFF	TGTGCCAGCAGCTTAGCAGGGGCGAACACTGAAGCTTTCTTT	NA	TRBV7-9	TRBJ1-1	NA
CSAPGTGDSPLHF	TGCAGCGCTCCCGGGACAGGGGATTCACCCCTCCACTTT	NA	TRBV29-1	TRBJ1-6	TRBD1
CSVRQGYGYTF	TGCAGCGTAAGACAGGGTTATGGCTACACCTTC	once	TRBV29-1	TRBJ1-2	TRBD1
CASSQAGQGLYGYTF	TGCGCCAGCAGCCAAGCCGGACAGGGCCTCTATGGCTACACCTTC	few	TRBV4-3	TRBJ1-2	TRBD1
CASSLVVAGGGAKNIQYF	TGTGCCAGCAGCTTGGTGGTAGCGGGAGGGGGTGCCAAAAACATTCAGTACTTC	NA	TRBV5-6	TRBJ2-4	TRBD2
CASSPDRAWNGYTF	TGTGCCAGCTCACCGGACAGGGCGTGGAATGGCTACACCTTC	NA	TRBV18	TRBJ1-2	TRBD1
CASSFPQGANYGYTF	TGTGCCAGCAGTTTTCCCCAGGGGGCTAACTATGGCTACACCTTC	NA	TRBV28	TRBJ1-2	TRBD1
CSVAQGGRRGYTF	TGCAGCGTCGCCCAGGGGGGGAGACGTGGCTACACCTTC	NA	TRBV29-1	TRBJ1-2	TRBD1
CAINLGTGGINEQFF	TGTGCCATCAACCTCGGGACAGGGGGAATCAATGAGCAGTTCTTC	NA	TRBV28	TRBJ2-1	TRBD1
CATRQGAVETQYF	TGTGCCACCAGACAGGGGGCAGTTGAGACCCAGTACTTC	NA	TRBV19	TRBJ2-5	TRBD1
CASSSAYTGATDTQYF	TGTGCCAGCTCATCGGCATACACGGGGGCCACAGATACGCAGTATTTT	NA	TRBV18	TRBJ2-3	NA
CASSLAGTGGYNEQFF	TGTGCCAGCAGCCTAGCGGGGACGGGAGGATACAATGAGCAGTTCTTC	NA	TRBV7-2	TRBJ2-1	TRBD2
CASSQPGRGGYEQYF	TGCGCCAGCAGCCAGCCGGGACGGGGTGGATACGAGCAGTACTTC	NA	TRBV4-1	TRBJ2-7	NA
CASSQGNATGGFYDYEQYF	TGCGCCAGCAGCCAGGGGAACGCGACAGGGGGCTTTTATGACTACGAGCAGTACTTC	NA	TRBV4-1	TRBJ2-7	TRBD1
CAWSDPRATRTDTQYF	TGTGCCTGGAGTGACCCAAGGGCAACCCGCACAGATACGCAGTATTTT	NA	TRBV30	TRBJ2-3	NA
CASSLEGGNQPQHF	TGTGCCAGCAGCTTGGAAGGAGGGAATCAGCCCCAGCATTTT	few	TRBV5-5	TRBJ1-5	NA
CASSVDTNYNEQFF	TGTGCCAGCAGTGTCGACACTAATTACAATGAGCAGTTCTTC	NA	TRBV2	TRBJ2-1	NA
CAISDLWNNYGYTF	TGTGCCATCAGTGACCTTTGGAATAACTATGGCTACACCTTC	NA	TRBV10-3	TRBJ1-2	NA
CASRRTDTQYF	TGTGCCAGTAGGCGCACAGATACGCAGTATTTT	NA	TRBV19	TRBJ2-3	NA
CASSVAADYNSPLHF	TGTGCCAGCAGCGTAGCGGCGGACTATAATTCACCCCTCCACTTT	NA	TRBV9	TRBJ1-6	NA
CAWSQTDFQHF	TGTGCCTGGAGTCAGACGGACTTCCAACACTTC	NA	TRBV30	TRBJ2-4	NA
CASIPRGSRSDTQYF	TGTGCCAGTATCCCCCGGGGTAGCCGATCAGATACGCAGTATTTT	NA	TRBV19	TRBJ2-3	NA
CASSASLQETQYF	TGTGCCAGCAGCGCCAGCCTCCAAGAGACCCAGTACTTC	few	TRBV11-3	TRBJ2-5	NA
CASSPAQRGYNEQFF	TGTGCCAGCAGCCCCGCCCAGCGGGGATACAATGAGCAGTTCTTC	once	TRBV7-3	TRBJ2-1	TRBD2
CASSGDEDYGYTF	TGTGCCAGCAGCGGGGACGAAGACTATGGCTACACCTTC	NA	TRBV9	TRBJ1-2	NA
CASSHPGTALSGNTIYF	TGCGCCAGCAGCCATCCCGGGACAGCTCTCTCTGGAAACACCATATATTTT	NA	TRBV4-1	TRBJ1-3	TRBD1
CASSHRTSGSGYEQFF	TGCGCCAGCAGCCACCGTACTAGCGGGAGTGGCTATGAGCAGTTCTTC	NA	TRBV4-1	TRBJ2-1	TRBD2
CASSVMGLPTGELFF	TGTGCCAGCAGCGTAATGGGACTCCCTACCGGGGAGCTGTTTTTT	NA	TRBV9	TRBJ2-2	NA
CASSLEQGDYEQYF	TGCGCCAGCAGCTTGGAGCAGGGGGACTACGAGCAGTACTTC	NA	TRBV5-1	TRBJ2-7	TRBD1
CASSQGGLSVGTYEQYF	TGCGCCAGCAGCCAAGGGGGGTTATCAGTAGGGACCTACGAGCAGTACTTC	NA	TRBV4-1	TRBJ2-7	NA
CASSEALGGRHEQFF	TGTGCCAGCAGTGAAGCGCTTGGGGGGAGGCATGAGCAGTTCTTC	NA	TRBV6-1	TRBJ2-1	NA
CASSLEGRTEAFF	TGCGCCAGCAGCTTGGAGGGGAGAACTGAAGCTTTCTTT	NA	TRBV5-1	TRBJ1-1	NA
CASSLGLGQGARGYTF	TGCGCCAGCAGCTTGGGGCTGGGACAGGGGGCGAGGGGCTACACCTTC	NA	TRBV5-1	TRBJ1-2	TRBD1
CASSVGVGLYEQYF	TGTGCCAGCAGTGTCGGAGTTGGCCTCTACGAGCAGTACTTC	NA	TRBV2	TRBJ2-7	NA
CASSVVGSSYEQYF	TGTGCCAGCAGCGTAGTGGGTTCGTCTTACGAGCAGTACTTC	NA	TRBV9	TRBJ2-7	NA
CASSGLGRQETQYF	TGTGCCAGCTCCGGACTAGGAAGGCAAGAGACCCAGTACTTC	NA	TRBV11-2	TRBJ2-5	TRBD2
CASSKRNEQFF	TGTGCCAGCAGTAAACGGAATGAGCAGTTCTTC	few	TRBV6-5	TRBJ2-1	NA
CASSPPFGTAYGYTF	TGTGCCAGCAGTCCCCCCTTTGGGACAGCCTATGGCTACACCTTC	NA	TRBV2	TRBJ1-2	TRBD1
CASSETQGGYNEQFF	TGTGCCAGCAGTGAAACGCAGGGGGGGTACAATGAGCAGTTCTTC	once	TRBV2	TRBJ2-1	NA
CASSRSGWGTGSYNEQFF	TGTGCCAGCAGCCGTAGCGGATGGGGGACAGGCTCCTACAATGAGCAGTTCTTC	NA	TRBV11-3	TRBJ2-1	TRBD1
CASSLVGGGTEAFF	TGTGCCAGCAGCTTAGTGGGCGGAGGGACTGAAGCTTTCTTT	NA	TRBV7-9	TRBJ1-1	NA
CASSPPRGLGTEAFF	TGTGCCAGCAGCCCCCCCAGGGGGCTAGGCACTGAAGCTTTCTTT	NA	TRBV5-6	TRBJ1-1	TRBD1
CASSERWTEAFF	TGTGCCAGCAGTGAACGGTGGACTGAAGCTTTCTTT	NA	TRBV6-1	TRBJ1-1	NA
CASSKTLNTEAFF	TGTGCCAGCAGTAAGACCCTGAACACTGAAGCTTTCTTT	few	TRBV2	TRBJ1-1	NA
CASRIGNTDTQYF	TGTGCCAGTAGGATAGGTAACACAGATACGCAGTATTTT	once	TRBV19	TRBJ2-3	NA
CASSYGLEETQYF	TGTGCCAGCAGCTATGGTTTGGAAGAGACCCAGTACTTC	once	TRBV5-6	TRBJ2-5	NA
CASSPTGLTGNTIYF	TGTGCCAGCAGTCCTACAGGGTTAACTGGAAACACCATATATTTT	NA	TRBV27	TRBJ1-3	NA